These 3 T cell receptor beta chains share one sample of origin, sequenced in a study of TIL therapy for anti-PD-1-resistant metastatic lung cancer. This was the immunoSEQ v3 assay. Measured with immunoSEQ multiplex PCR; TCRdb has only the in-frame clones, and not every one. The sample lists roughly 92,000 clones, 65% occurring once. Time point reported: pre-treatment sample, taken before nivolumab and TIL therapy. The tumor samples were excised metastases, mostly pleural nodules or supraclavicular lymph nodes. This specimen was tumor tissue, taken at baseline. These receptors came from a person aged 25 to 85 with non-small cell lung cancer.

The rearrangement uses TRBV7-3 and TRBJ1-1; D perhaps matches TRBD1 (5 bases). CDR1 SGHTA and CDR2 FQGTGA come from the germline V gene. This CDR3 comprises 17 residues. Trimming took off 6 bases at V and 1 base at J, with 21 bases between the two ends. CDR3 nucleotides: TGTGCCAGCAGGAGGTGGGTCGGGGGAACAGAGAACACTGAAGCTTTCTTT. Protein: CASRRWVGGTENTEAFF.

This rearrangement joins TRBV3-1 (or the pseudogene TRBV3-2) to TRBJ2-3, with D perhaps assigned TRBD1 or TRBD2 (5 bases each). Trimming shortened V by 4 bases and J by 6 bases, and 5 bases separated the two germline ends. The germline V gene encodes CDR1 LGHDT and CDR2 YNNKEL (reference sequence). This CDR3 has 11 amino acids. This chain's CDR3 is CASSRGDTQYF. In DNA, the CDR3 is TGTGCCAGCAGCCGGGGGGATACGCAGTATTTT.

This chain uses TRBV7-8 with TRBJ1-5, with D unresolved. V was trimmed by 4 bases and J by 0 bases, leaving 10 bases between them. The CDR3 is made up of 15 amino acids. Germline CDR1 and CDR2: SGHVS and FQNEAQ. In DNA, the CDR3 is TGTGCCAGCAGCTCCCGGTTGGTTAGCAATCAGCCCCAGCATTTT. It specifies CASSSRLVSNQPQHF.